Below are 20 T cell receptor beta chains sequenced from a single sample in a study of early T cells in non-severe SARS-CoV-2 infection. TCRdb fed the 5' RACE reads into MiXCR, producing one record per CDR3 protein. The data hold fewer than 100,000 distinct CDR3 sequences, with approximately 12% observed a single time. The sample comprised whole blood. These receptors originate from an adult who was a healthcare worker with PCR-confirmed SARS-CoV-2 infection or an uninfected control (not recorded which).

There are many counts of this clonotype. The chain links TRBV7-3 to TRBJ1-2; D is perhaps TRBD1 (5 bases). CDR3 length equals 15 residues. CDR1 is SGHTA and CDR2 is FQGTGA in the germline V gene. Trimming removed 8 bases at V and 6 bases at J, with 22 bases between. CDR3 sequence reads: CASGGSGTGGDGYTF. Written as DNA, the CDR3 is TGTGCCAGCGGGGGGTCGGGGACCGGCGGAGATGGCTACACCTTC.

The chain joins TRBV7-3 to TRBJ2-2, with 8 bases identical to TRBD1. Germline CDR1 reads SGHTA; CDR2 reads FQGTGA. The trim removed 5 bases at V and 6 bases at J, leaving 5 bases unmatched. The CDR3 runs to 14 residues. The CDR3 DNA is TGTGCCAGCAGCCCGAAGACAGGGGCCGGGGAGCTGTTTTTT. As protein: CASSPKTGAGELFF.

This clonotype was seen many times. The DNA for the CDR3 is TGTGCCAGCAGTCCCCCCCGGGGAGGGCAGTACTTC. Protein: CASSPPRGGQYF. This rearrangement joins TRBV28 to TRBJ2-7; tentative D call: TRBD2 (6 bases). The CDR3 is 12 residues long. Germline CDR1 and CDR2: MDHEN and SYDVKM. With 5 bases removed from V and 9 bases from J, the gap between germline ends came to 14 bases.

V gene TRBV13 combines with J gene TRBJ2-7; D is unresolved. This CDR3 has 12 amino acids. Per germline, CDR1 PRHDT and CDR2 FYEKMQ (reference sequence). Trimming removed 1 base from V and 4 bases from J, with 5 bases in between. Here the CDR3 DNA reads TGTGCCAGCAGCTTAGCTAATTACGAGCAGTACTTC. Translation: CASSLANYEQYF.

This clonotype came up many times. This chain links TRBV14 with TRBJ2-7; D is possibly TRBD1 or TRBD2 (5 bases each). This CDR3 has 14 amino acids. The germline V gene encodes CDR1 SGHDN and CDR2 FVKESK. The ends were cut back, 9 bases at V and 1 base at J, with 16 bases in the middle. CDR3 amino acids: CASSDGWGSYEQYF. The CDR3, as DNA: TGTGCCAGTAGCGACGGCTGGGGGTCCTACGAGCAGTACTTC.

This clonotype was detected ten times or more. This rearrangement joins TRBV30 to TRBJ1-1; the D is unclear. CDR3 length: 13 amino acids. The germline V gene encodes CDR1 GTSNPN and CDR2 SVGIG (reference sequence). Trimming cost V 1 base and J 6 bases, with 12 bases left between them. The CDR3 region is CAWSGHTGAEAFF. In DNA, the CDR3 is TGTGCCTGGAGTGGACACACCGGCGCTGAAGCTTTCTTT. Combining the CDR3 with reference TRBV30 and TRBJ1-1 gives the whole variable domain SQTIHQWPATLVQPVGSPLSLECTVEGTSNPNLYWYRQAAGRGLQLLFYSVGIGQISSEVPQNLSASRPQDRQFILSSKKLLLSDSGFYLCAWSGHTGAEAFFGQGTRLTVV.

This clonotype showed up many times. The chain has TRBV5-6 and TRBJ2-1, with a weak D call TRBD1 (6 bases). The CDR3 runs to 14 residues. The germline gives CDR1 SGHDT, CDR2 YYEEEE. Trimming cost V 0 bases and J 8 bases, with 12 bases left between them. CDR3 DNA: TGTGCCAGCAGCTTGGGTACCAGGGGCTATGAGCAGTTCTTC. As protein: CASSLGTRGYEQFF.

The V call is TRBV13, the J call TRBJ2-1; tentatively, D is TRBD1 or TRBD2 (6 bases each). The V gene lost 3 bases and the J gene lost 7 bases, with 16 bases spanning the gap. Looked up from germline, CDR1 is PRHDT and CDR2 is FYEKMQ (reference sequence). This CDR3 spans 15 amino acids. The CDR3 reads CASSFTQGGLNEQFF. The CDR3 DNA sequence: TGTGCCAGCAGCTTCACCCAAGGGGGGCTAAATGAGCAGTTCTTC.

CDR3 DNA sequence: TGTGCCAGCAGTACCGGACTAGCGGGAGATTACGAGCAGTACTTC. Translation gives CASSTGLAGDYEQYF. The chain couples TRBV28 to TRBJ2-7, with 13 bases that match TRBD2. V gave up 5 bases and J gave up 4 bases; unmatched junction bases: 5. Germline assignment: CDR1 MDHEN and CDR2 SYDVKM. The CDR3 has 15 amino acids.

This CDR3 reads CASSPFHGTPASYNEQFF. DNA of the CDR3: TGTGCCAGCAGCCCGTTCCACGGAACTCCAGCCTCCTACAATGAGCAGTTCTTC. This chain uses TRBV7-8 with TRBJ2-1; D gene ambiguous. The CDR3 has 18 amino acids. Trimming removed 5 bases from V and 0 bases from J, with 20 bases in between. Per the germline V gene, CDR1 is SGHVS and CDR2 is FQNEAQ.

The rearrangement joins TRBV30 to TRBJ2-6, with 7 bases identical to TRBD1. Germline loops: CDR1 GTSNPN, CDR2 SVGIG (reference sequence). This CDR3 is 16 amino acids long. V was clipped by 1 base and J by 0 bases; unmatched bases: 3. The CDR3 sequence: CAWSGQGPSGANVLTF. In DNA form, the CDR3 reads TGTGCCTGGAGTGGACAGGGACCCTCTGGGGCCAACGTCCTGACTTTC.

At least ten counts were recorded for this clonotype. For the CDR3, the DNA is TGTGCCAGCAGGCTGGGGGGCGCGAGCAATCAGCCCCAGCATTTT. Protein: CASRLGGASNQPQHF. This chain joins TRBV5-5 and TRBJ1-5; D may be TRBD1 (6 bases). V dropped 5 bases and J dropped 1 base, with 13 bases sitting between them. The germline V gene has CDR1 SGHKS and CDR2 YYEKEE (reference sequence). The CDR3 is 15 amino acids.

This clonotype has more than one count but fewer than ten. The CDR3 is CASSIGQGANNEQFF. The CDR3 coding sequence is TGTGCCAGTAGTATAGGTCAGGGGGCTAACAATGAGCAGTTCTTC. The chain couples TRBV19 to TRBJ2-1; 8 nucleotides align to TRBD1. The CDR3 extends over 15 amino acids. Germline loops: CDR1 LNHDA, CDR2 SQIVND (reference sequence). The trim removed 1 base at V and 5 bases at J, leaving 4 bases unmatched.

This clonotype was counted between two and nine times. This chain links TRBV5-1 with TRBJ2-1; no definite D call. This CDR3 region has 15 residues. Germline CDR1 SGHRS, CDR2 YFSETQ. V lost 1 base, J lost 9 bases, and 17 bases lay in between. The CDR3 spells CASSLFRISPGEQFF. CDR3 bases: TGCGCCAGCAGCTTGTTCAGGATTAGCCCCGGTGAGCAGTTCTTC.

The chain is built from TRBV29-1 and TRBJ1-4; D call uncertain. Trimming took off 7 bases at V and 2 bases at J, with 8 bases between the two ends. The CDR3 is 12 residues long. Germline V CDR1 and CDR2: SQVTM, ANQGSEA. The CDR3 DNA is TGCAGCGGGAGGTCGACTAATGAAAAACTGTTTTTT. Encoded protein: CSGRSTNEKLFF.

This clonotype was counted a few times. The chain links TRBV19 to TRBJ2-7; D tentatively fits TRBD1 or TRBD2 (5 bases each). The CDR3 covers 13 residues. CDR1 and CDR2 from the germline V gene are LNHDA and SQIVND (reference sequence). V lost 7 bases and J lost 5, with 15 bases in between. The CDR3 loop reads CASTQGPANEQYF. The CDR3 nucleotides read TGTGCCAGTACCCAGGGACCAGCCAACGAGCAGTACTTC. The whole variable domain, filled in from reference TRBV19 and TRBJ2-7, reads DGGITQSPKYLFRKEGQNVTLSCEQNLNHDAMYWYRQDPGQGLRLIYYSQIVNDFQKGDIAEGYSVSREKKESFPLTVTSAQKNPTAFYLCASTQGPANEQYFGPGTRLTVT.

This clonotype was picked up a small number of times. The chain has TRBV15 and TRBJ2-1, with 7 bases that match TRBD1. J lost 16 bases, V lost 0 bases, and 6 bases had no gene match. CDR3 length: 12 amino acids. Germline-derived CDR1 and CDR2 are LNHNV and YYDKDF (reference sequence). CDR3 sequence: CATSRDRQGSFF. CDR3 sequence (DNA): TGTGCCACCAGCAGAGATCGACAGGGCTCCTTCTTC.

Comment on this clonotype: Germline and junction disagree at one end, which may indicate a read error. The J gene is TRBJ2-7, the V gene TRBV20-1, with D possibly matching TRBD2 (5 bases). The CDR3 has 15 amino acids. Per the germline V gene, CDR1 is DFQATT and CDR2 is SNEGSKA (reference sequence). The CDR3 DNA reads TGCAGTACTAGAGATCATCGCAGCCAGGCCTACGAGCAGTACTTC. Protein sequence: CSTRDHRSQAYEQYF.

This clonotype was detected a few times. The V and J genes are TRBV20-1 and TRBJ2-7, with D unclear. This CDR3 is built from 14 residues. CDR1 is DFQATT and CDR2 is SNEGSKA in the germline V gene (reference sequence). V was shortened by 0 bases and J by 3 bases, with 12 bases between the two germline ends. Here the CDR3 reads CSARDLAEYYEQYF. The CDR3, as DNA: TGCAGTGCTAGAGATTTGGCCGAGTACTACGAGCAGTACTTC.

The gene calls are TRBV29-1 and TRBJ2-1; D gene ambiguous. The ends were cut back, 3 bases at V and 3 bases at J, with 9 bases in the middle. The CDR3 runs 13 residues. Germline values: CDR1 SQVTM, CDR2 ANQGSEA. CDR3 nucleotide sequence: TGCAGCGTTGATAGAAAGGGCTACAATGAGCAGTTCTTC. Its protein product is CSVDRKGYNEQFF.